This T cell receptor beta chain was sequenced for a study of blood T cell repertoires in COVID-19. Overall study: Italy, Spain and the United States were the sources of the convalescent and acute COVID-19 samples. Sample material is recorded as cDNA or gDNA derived from T cells, B-cell-depleted T cells, or PBMCs.

This CDR3 is built from 17 residues. Losses at the gene ends were 1 base for V and 4 bases for J; bases not matched to a gene: 8. Germline values: CDR1 LNHDA, CDR2 SQIVND (reference sequence). Per the original methods: Estimation of nucleated cell counts was performed using reference gene primer amplification. Here immunoSEQ multiplex PCR was the method, and the copy in TCRdb shows in-frame clones only, minus some. V and J calls and clone size follow that table, whereas D and trimming were derived from the DNA. The sample holds 150,000 to 200,000 clones, 88% seen once. Sequencing was carried out using peripheral blood. The V and J genes are TRBV19 and TRBJ2-2; TRBD1 matches at 8 bases. The receptor's source is a human donor in a cohort sampled during active COVID-19. CDR3 loop: CASSIGQGQGRTGELFF. CDR3 sequence (DNA): TGTGCCAGTAGTATAGGCCAAGGACAGGGTCGCACCGGGGAGCTGTTTTTT. Together with reference TRBV19 and TRBJ2-2, the CDR3 gives the full variable domain: DGGITQSPKYLFRKEGQNVTLSCEQNLNHDAMYWYRQDPGQGLRLIYYSQIVNDFQKGDIAEGYSVSREKKESFPLTVTSAQKNPTAFYLCASSIGQGQGRTGELFFGEGSRLTVL.